These 2 T cell receptor beta chains were sequenced from one sample in a study of cytomegalovirus exposure and HLA in healthy donors. This PCR relied on a set of 60 Vbeta primers and 13 Jbeta primers. Profiling relied on immunoSEQ multiplex PCR, and the TCRdb table lists in-frame clones only, not all of them. The table records roughly 170,000 clones, 76% of them present only once. The sequenced material came from PBMCs. These TCRs come from a female donor in good health and CMV-seronegative.

The chain has TRBV9 and TRBJ2-2, with 8 bases fitting TRBD2. The junction had 12 bases not matched to a gene; V was cut back by 0 bases and J by 2 bases. There are 19 residues in the CDR3. From germline, CDR1 is SGDLS and CDR2 YYNGEE. The CDR3 coding sequence is TGTGCCAGCAGCGTAGTGCTCCCCCGGGGGGGATTTAACACCGGGGAGCTGTTTTTT. This encodes CASSVVLPRGGFNTGELFF. Filled out from reference TRBV9 and TRBJ2-2, the complete variable domain reads DSGVTQTPKHLITATGQRVTLRCSPRSGDLSVYWYQQSLDQGLQFLIQYYNGEERAKGNILERFSAQQFPDLHSELNLSSLELGDSALYFCASSVVLPRGGFNTGELFFGEGSRLTVL.

The chain recombines TRBV18 with TRBJ2-5; 7 bases line up with TRBD2. CDR3 length equals 16 residues. Germline CDR1 reads KGHSH; CDR2 reads LQKENI. The trim removed 5 bases at V and 1 base at J, leaving 10 bases unmatched. This CDR3 reads CASSSQTSPGQETQYF. The CDR3 coding sequence is TGTGCCAGCTCATCACAGACTAGCCCGGGCCAAGAGACCCAGTACTTC.